This TCR beta chain was documented in a study of blood T cells in healthy people across ages. CDR1 and CDR2 from the germline V gene are MDHEN and SYDVKM. The CDR3 sequence is 12 residues long. With V trimmed by 7 bases and J by 14 bases, 8 bases remained unmatched. Findings and caveats of the study: More naive CD4+ cells and higher diversity marked long-lived donors relative to aged donors.

Combining a sample-barcoded 5' primer with a J-beta primer mix, a second PCR ran for roughly 7 to 12 cycles. Each cDNA molecule, via a template-switch adaptor with 12 random nucleotides, was tagged. In TCRdb, the 5' RACE reads were re-called with MiXCR into one record per CDR3 protein. The sample shows around 900,000 distinct CDR3 sequences, just over 50% of them seen only once. With regard to this clonotype: Its antigen remains unidentified.

The extraction recovered at least 6 micrograms of total RNA per sample. The source of this sequence is a woman aged 60-70 years in good health. The J gene is TRBJ1-6, the V gene TRBV28, with 7 bases identical to TRBD1. The sequenced material came from blood. In nucleotides, the CDR3 is TGTGCCAGCACCGTACAGGGGCACGCCCTCCACTTT. Translating it yields CASTVQGHALHF.